This is a list of T cell receptor beta chains from one sample in a study of regulatory T cells in long-lasting Graves disease. TCRdb reprocessed the multiplex PCR reads via MiXCR and lists one record per CDR3 protein. This table holds 600,000 to 650,000 distinct CDR3 sequences, roughly 16% found once. The same sample was also used in a study of T cells in Graves' hyperthyroidism and ophthalmopathy.

Material: peripheral blood mononuclear cells (PBMCs), obtained at new diagnosis, from a patient treated with antithyroid drugs. The receptor set was obtained from a woman aged 25-40 years with Graves disease. CDR3s include the opening cysteine and the closing phenylalanine or tryptophan. A D gene is named only where the DNA matches it firmly.

TRBV20-1 | TRBD2 | CSARVGLAANEQFF
TRBV27 | . | CASSSRGVGANGYTF
TRBV7-2 | . | CASSHASYERTEAFF
TRBV5-4 | . | CASSFSPESYNEQFF
TRBV7-3 | . | CASSLIFEVGNTGELFF
TRBV11-1 | . | CASSQTDGETYEQYF
TRBV18 | . | CASSSPGPDGYTF
TRBV9 | . | CASSVVPTPEETQYF
TRBV20-1 | . | CSAMTPEGSYEQYF
TRBV11-2 | TRBD2 | CASSLEGRGFEQFF
TRBV5-1 | . | CASSALVNEQFF
TRBV5-1 | . | CASSLGSYSTDTQYF
TRBV20-1 | . | CSAPSGQGGQETQYF
TRBV11-2 | TRBD1 | CASSLDSGTGLEQYF
TRBV2 | TRBD1 | CASGDRGINSPLHF
TRBV19 | . | CASSILGGLQETQYF
TRBV29-1 | . | CSVVRVVSGPYEQYF
TRBV20-1 | . | CSARRESNQPQHF
TRBV3-1 | TRBD1 | CASSLIRTGGRETQYF
TRBV2 | . | CASTKTRELFF
TRBV28 | . | CASSFWISGANVLTF
TRBV12-3/TRBV12-4 | TRBD2 | CASRPTSADTQCF
TRBV6-1 | . | CASRLGGGGSYNEQFF
TRBV6-2/TRBV6-3 | . | CASSYSNRVNTEAFF
TRBV5-1 | . | CASSFGAFPVLTF
TRBV30 | TRBD2 | CAWSRTSGVHANF
TRBV28 | . | CASSYGRGRDTQYF
TRBV29-1 | TRBD1 | CSVMTGIYEQYF
TRBV12-3/TRBV12-4 | . | CASSSTVVAVRDTQYF
TRBV20-1 | TRBD1 | CSARDGGVGGSGPQHF
TRBV24-1 | TRBD2 | CATSEAGLAGRKSGELFF
TRBV5-1 | . | CASSYGQEGVDEQYF
TRBV12-3/TRBV12-4 | . | CASSFIGKLNTGELFF
TRBV12-3/TRBV12-4 | TRBD2 | CASKTSGLYEQYF
TRBV28 | . | CASIQVSTDTQYF
TRBV6-1 | . | CASSTLQNTPHEQYF
TRBV9 | . | CASSVEYGRRETQYF
TRBV25-1 | TRBD1 | CASSEIQGKRGETQYF
TRBV12-3/TRBV12-4 | TRBD2 | CASSPGLAVASTDTQYF
TRBV30 | . | CAWRSGLKEGPQHF
TRBV13 | TRBD1 | CASSEDRAGTEAFF
TRBV11-2 | . | CASSSSGVTYGYTF
TRBV27 | TRBD2 | CASSQKLAGAYEQYF
TRBV24-1 | . | CATSDSRVGGYTF
TRBV5-1 | . | CASSRKAVGSYEQYF